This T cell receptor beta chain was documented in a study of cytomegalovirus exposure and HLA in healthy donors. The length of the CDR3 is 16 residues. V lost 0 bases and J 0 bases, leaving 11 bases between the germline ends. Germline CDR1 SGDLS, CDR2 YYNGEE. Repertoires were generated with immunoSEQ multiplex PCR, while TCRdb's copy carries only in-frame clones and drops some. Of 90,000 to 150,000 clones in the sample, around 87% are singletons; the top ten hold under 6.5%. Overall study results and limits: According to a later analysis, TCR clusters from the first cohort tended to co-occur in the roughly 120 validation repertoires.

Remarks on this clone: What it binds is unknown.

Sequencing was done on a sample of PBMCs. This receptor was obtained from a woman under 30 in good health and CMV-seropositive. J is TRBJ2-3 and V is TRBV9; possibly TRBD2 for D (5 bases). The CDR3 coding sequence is TGTGCCAGCAGCGTAGAGGGAGCGGCGAGCACAGATACGCAGTATTTT. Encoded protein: CASSVEGAASTDTQYF.